This TCR beta chain came from a study of beta chain features in type 1 diabetes. Study-wide results and caveats: TCRB rearrangement may or may not be influenced by HLA type; here this remained unresolved.

Every isolated RNA sample was fully reverse transcribed, so sequencing captured expressed TCRB transcripts. Using immunoSEQ multiplex PCR, the repertoire was profiled, and TCRdb retains in-frame clones only, with some absent. The table has around 240,000 clones, roughly two thirds seen once. CDR3 length: 12 amino acids. Germline values: CDR1 GTSNPN, CDR2 SVGIG (reference sequence). Trimming stripped 0 bases from V and 7 bases from J, with 10 bases between. Sorting with CD45RO/CCR7/CD25/CD127/CD95/CD27 yielded naive, central memory, regulatory and stem-like memory CD4+ cells. On this clone: Its antigen is undetermined.

The chain employs TRBV30 and TRBJ2-7; D call uncertain. Sequencing was performed on naive CD4+ T cells from blood. The origin of this receptor is a man aged 30 to 39 in good health. The CDR3 reads CAWSVTPVEQYF. CDR3 nucleotide sequence: TGTGCCTGGAGTGTAACCCCCGTGGAGCAGTACTTC.